These 9 T cell receptor beta chains were sequenced from one sample in a study of T cells after yellow fever vaccination. TCRdb analysed the 5' RACE reads with MiXCR anew, one entry per CDR3 protein. The sample shows around 550,000 distinct CDR3 sequences, less than 20% of them seen only once. The material was PBMCs, obtained 15 days after the yellow fever booster vaccination. These receptors were obtained from a man aged 30 to 45 who received the YFV17D yellow fever vaccine.

This clonotype has just a few counts. This sequence joins TRBV20-1 and TRBJ2-7; unclear D gene. Germline V gives CDR1 DFQATT, CDR2 SNEGSKA (reference sequence). V gave up 3 bases and J gave up 4 bases, with 7 bases separating them. This CDR3 has 11 residues. CDR3 DNA sequence: TGCAGTGCTAGCGCTATTTACGAGCAGTACTTC. Amino acids: CSASAIYEQYF.

This clonotype has just a few counts. The genes are TRBV24-1 and TRBJ2-3; 8 bases are shared with TRBD2. The CDR3 consists of 17 residues. Trimming at V came to 2 bases and at J to 7 bases, leaving 13 bases not matched to a gene. CDR1 and CDR2 (germline): KGHDR, SFDVKD. In DNA form, the CDR3 reads TGTGCCACCAGTGATTCGCCCAGCGGGAGTAGGGGGTATACGCAGTATTTT. Its translation: CATSDSPSGSRGYTQYF.

This clonotype has only a few counts. The rearrangement links TRBV29-1 to TRBJ1-1; D gene ambiguous. Trimming shortened V by 8 bases and J by 0 bases, and 10 bases separated the two germline ends. This CDR3 has 12 residues. Per germline, CDR1 SQVTM and CDR2 ANQGSEA. The CDR3 nucleotides read TGCAGCTCTAAGAGCATGAACACTGAAGCTTTCTTT. This gives the protein CSSKSMNTEAFF. The full variable domain, completed using reference TRBV29-1 and TRBJ1-1, is SAVISQKPSRDICQRGTSLTIQCQVDSQVTMMFWYRQQPGQSLTLIATANQGSEATYESGFVIDKFPISRPNLTFSTLTVSNMSPEDSSIYLCSSKSMNTEAFFGQGTRLTVV.

The chain couples TRBV6-5 to TRBJ2-7; D is perhaps TRBD1 (5 bases). The germline gives CDR1 MNHEY, CDR2 SVGAGI. The V end lost 2 bases, the J end lost 7 bases, and 15 bases lay between the germline ends. This CDR3 is 14 amino acids long. CDR3 protein: CASSYPPGYGEQYF. Written as DNA, the CDR3 is TGTGCCAGCAGTTACCCCCCAGGGTATGGGGAGCAGTACTTC.

The V call is TRBV6-1, the J call TRBJ2-6; D unclear. CDR1 is MNHNS, CDR2 SASEGT, per germline. V lost 2 bases and J 4 bases, leaving 9 bases between the germline ends. The CDR3 consists of 15 residues. The CDR3 DNA is TGTGCCAGCAGTGAAATGGGTGGAGGGGCCAACGTCCTGACTTTC. Translating gives CASSEMGGGANVLTF.

The chain has TRBV12-3 or TRBV12-4 and TRBJ2-7, with D maybe TRBD1 (5 bases). V was clipped by 5 bases and J by 4 bases, with 24 bases between them. The CDR3 contains 17 residues. CDR3 DNA sequence: TGTGCCAGCAGTACCACCGGCCCAGGGCAGGGTTTTTACGAGCAGTACTTC. This encodes CASSTTGPGQGFYEQYF.

This clonotype was seen a few times. The gene calls are TRBV5-1 and TRBJ2-5, with D unclear. The germline V gene has CDR1 SGHRS and CDR2 YFSETQ. Trimming left V 4 bases short and J 2 bases short, with 12 bases between. CDR3 size: 14 residues. Here the CDR3 DNA reads TGCGCCAGCAGCGTCGGACGGAGACAAGAGACCCAGTACTTC. It yields the protein CASSVGRRQETQYF.

This clonotype was detected a few times. The rearrangement uses TRBV4-3 and TRBJ2-1, with a weak D call TRBD2 (6 bases). V shed 0 bases and J shed 2 bases, with 11 bases lying between them. CDR1 and CDR2 (germline): LGHNA, YSLEER. The CDR3 extends over 16 amino acids. The DNA of the CDR3 is TGCGCCAGCAGCCAAGATTTGGCGGGACCCTACAATGAGCAGTTCTTC. Protein: CASSQDLAGPYNEQFF.

The chain carries TRBV7-9 and TRBJ2-3, with D possibly called TRBD1 or TRBD2 (5 bases each). The germline CDR1 and CDR2 sequences are SEHNR and FQNEAQ (reference sequence). The CDR3 runs 13 residues. Deletions cut 1 base from V and 10 bases from J, with 12 bases between. The CDR3 DNA follows: TGTGCCAGCAGCTTAGGAGCTTGGGGGTCGCAGTATTTT. Translated: CASSLGAWGSQYF. Together with reference TRBV7-9 and TRBJ2-3, the CDR3 gives the full variable domain: DTGVSQNPRHKITKRGQNVTFRCDPISEHNRLYWYRQTLGQGPEFLTYFQNEAQLEKSRLLSDRFSAERPKGSFSTLEIQRTEQGDSAMYLCASSLGAWGSQYFGPGTRLTVL.